This T cell receptor (beta chain) derives from a study of blood T cell repertoires in COVID-19. Trimming removed 6 bases at V and 6 bases at J, with 21 bases between. The CDR3 has 15 amino acids. Per germline, CDR1 MNHEY and CDR2 SMNVEV (reference sequence). Source study methods: Reference gene primer amplification gave estimated nucleated cell counts. The table came from immunoSEQ multiplex PCR; TCRdb's copy has only in-frame clones and leaves some out. V and J calls and clone size are copied from that table; D and trimming were computed from the DNA. The table includes hundreds of thousands of clones, around 86% detected once.

Sequencing was carried out using PBMCs or T cells enriched from blood (not recorded which). The chain is built from TRBV27 and TRBJ2-7; D is unclear. The origin of this receptor is a woman aged 45-60 years who had recovered from COVID-19. This CDR3 reads CASRSGGALRSEQYF. The CDR3 DNA is TGTGCCAGCAGATCCGGCGGTGCGTTGAGATCCGAGCAGTACTTC.